These 25 T cell receptor beta chains originate from one sample sequenced in a study of OX40 agonist ivuxolimab in advanced cancers. Some clones are missing from TCRdb's copy, which holds only in-frame ones; the method was immunoSEQ multiplex PCR. Of about 59,000 clones listed, approximately 87% were seen once; the top ten hold about 2%. Sequencing used CD4+ or CD8+ T cells sorted from blood, obtained in a trial of the OX40 agonist ivuxolimab. The receptors shown here come from an adult with an advanced solid tumor such as melanoma, head and neck, liver or kidney cancer.

The chain is built from TRBV30 and TRBJ1-1; D uncertain. The V gene's germline CDR1 is GTSNPN and CDR2 SVGIG (reference sequence). Trimming stripped 4 bases from V and 4 bases from J, with 13 bases between. The CDR3 spans 13 residues. This chain's CDR3 is CAWNRAEGTEAFF. The CDR3 DNA follows: TGTGCCTGGAATCGGGCCGAGGGCACTGAAGCTTTCTTT.

V is TRBV5-1 and J is TRBJ2-7; D might be TRBD1 (6 bases). V dropped 0 bases and J dropped 5 bases, with 12 bases sitting between them. The CDR3 length is 14 residues. Per the germline V gene, CDR1 is SGHRS and CDR2 is YFSETQ. CDR3 in DNA: TGCGCCAGCAGCTTGGGAGGGGGTGCGAACGAGCAGTACTTC. Its translation is CASSLGGGANEQYF.

The gene calls are TRBV11-3 and TRBJ1-1; D gene unclear. This CDR3 has 13 amino acids. The germline V and J ends were trimmed by 2 bases and 3 bases, with 7 bases remaining between them. CDR1 is SGHNT and CDR2 is YENEEA in the germline V gene. In DNA form, the CDR3 reads TGTGCCAGCAGCTTAAATGGGTACACTGAAGCTTTCTTT. This gives the protein CASSLNGYTEAFF.

This sequence joins TRBV27 and TRBJ2-1, with a weak D call TRBD1 (8 bases). The CDR3 extends over 16 amino acids. Between the trimmed V and J ends, which lost 5 bases and 7 bases, there was a span of 21 bases. Germline V gene data show CDR1 as MNHEY and CDR2 as SMNVEV (reference sequence). The CDR3 loop is CASSLNGGQGGNEQFF. CDR3 bases: TGTGCCAGCAGTCTAAATGGCGGACAGGGAGGGAATGAGCAGTTCTTC.

The chain employs TRBV10-1 and TRBJ2-1; 11 bases line up with TRBD2. The germline gives CDR1 WNHNN, CDR2 SYGVQD (reference sequence). The CDR3 is 18 amino acids. After removal of 2 bases from V and 10 bases from J, the junction contained 16 bases not matched to a gene. The CDR3 loop is CASSEECSSGGVFSEQFF. CDR3 in DNA: TGCGCCAGCAGTGAGGAGTGTAGTAGCGGGGGGGTCTTCAGCGAGCAGTTCTTC.

The chain carries TRBV9 and TRBJ2-1, with 7 bases matching TRBD2. The CDR3 is 15 amino acids. Trimming cost V 3 bases and J 1 base; bases outside gene matches: 4. Germline V lookup: CDR1 SGDLS, CDR2 YYNGEE. This CDR3 is CASSATGGSYNEQFF. Here the CDR3 DNA reads TGTGCCAGCAGCGCAACGGGGGGTTCCTACAATGAGCAGTTCTTC.

The genes are TRBV2 and TRBJ1-6; D ambiguous. The CDR3 is made up of 15 amino acids. Germline CDR1 and CDR2: SNHLY and FYNNEI. The V and J ends lost 2 bases and 10 bases respectively, with 15 bases between them. The DNA for the CDR3 is TGTGCCAGCAGTGAATTGGTGGAGGGTCGATCACCCCTCCACTTT. As protein: CASSELVEGRSPLHF.

J is TRBJ1-3 and V is TRBV6-5; 10 positions match TRBD1. The V segment lost 0 bases and the J segment 4 bases; nucleotides outside the gene matches: 3. CDR3 size: 16 residues. In germline, CDR1 is MNHEY, CDR2 SVGAGI. The CDR3 protein is CASSYSGQGTGNTIYF. CDR3 DNA: TGTGCCAGCAGTTACTCGGGACAGGGGACAGGAAACACCATATATTTT.

This clone was recorded only once. The chain has TRBV28 and TRBJ2-7; 8 bases match TRBD2. The V segment lost 10 bases and the J segment 6 bases; nucleotides outside the gene matches: 14. Germline CDR1 MDHEN, CDR2 SYDVKM. The CDR3 consists of 14 residues. CDR3 residues: CAIRSGLDRIEQYF. The DNA of the CDR3 is TGTGCCATCCGGTCGGGACTAGATCGCATCGAGCAGTACTTC.

The chain joins TRBV7-3 to TRBJ2-2; D is undetermined. V was clipped by 5 bases and J by 1 base, with 5 bases between them. Germline CDR1 SGHTA, CDR2 FQGTGA. The CDR3 is made up of 13 amino acids. The CDR3 coding sequence is TGTGCCAGCAGCCCAATGAACACCGGGGAGCTGTTTTTT. This gives the protein CASSPMNTGELFF.

This chain links TRBV6-1 with TRBJ1-1; a possible D gene is TRBD1 (5 bases). Trimming pared 2 bases from V and 11 bases from J, leaving 18 bases between. Germline V lookup: CDR1 MNHNS, CDR2 SASEGT. The CDR3 has 14 residues. This chain's CDR3 is CASSELQGQLGAFF. CDR3 nucleotides: TGTGCCAGCAGTGAATTACAAGGACAACTTGGGGCTTTCTTT.

The rearrangement joins TRBV7-9 to TRBJ2-6; D is undetermined. The CDR3 is made up of 15 amino acids. Germline V lookup: CDR1 SEHNR, CDR2 FQNEAQ (reference sequence). V dropped 7 bases and J dropped 0 bases, with 10 bases sitting between them. The CDR3 spells CASTPAGSGANVLTF. DNA for the CDR3: TGTGCCAGCACCCCGGCAGGCTCTGGGGCCAACGTCCTGACTTTC.

The rearrangement joins TRBV2 to TRBJ2-2; 7 bases map to TRBD1. J was trimmed by 7 bases and V by 8 bases; bases with no gene match: 4. The CDR3 is made up of 12 amino acids. Germline V gives CDR1 SNHLY, CDR2 FYNNEI. The CDR3 sequence is CASHRGYGELFF. The CDR3 bases are TGTGCCAGCCACAGGGGTTACGGGGAGCTGTTTTTT.

V is TRBV5-1 and J is TRBJ2-7; D not certain. Trimming pared 0 bases from V and 0 bases from J, leaving 4 bases between. Germline-derived CDR1 and CDR2 are SGHRS and YFSETQ. The CDR3 is made up of 13 amino acids. For the CDR3, the DNA is TGCGCCAGCAGCTTGGCCAGCTCCTACGAGCAGTACTTC. It codes for CASSLASSYEQYF.

This clone was seen once. The chain joins TRBV6-5 to TRBJ2-1, with D possibly being TRBD2 (7 bases). CDR1 is MNHEY, CDR2 SVGAGI, per germline. Between the trimmed V and J ends, which lost 0 bases and 7 bases, there was a span of 13 bases. This CDR3 is 15 amino acids long. The CDR3 DNA is TGTGCCAGCAGTTACTCGGGGGGGAGGGGGAATGAGCAGTTCTTC. Its translation is CASSYSGGRGNEQFF.

This clone occurred once. V gene TRBV4-1 combines with J gene TRBJ2-5; D is uncertain. This CDR3 is 16 amino acids long. Germline V gene data show CDR1 as MGHRA and CDR2 as YSYEKL. V lost 6 bases, J lost 5 bases, and 22 bases lay in between. Here the CDR3 reads CASSPTGPGARETQYF. The CDR3, as DNA: TGCGCCAGCAGTCCAACCGGGCCCGGCGCGAGGGAGACCCAGTACTTC.

This clone was seen a single time. The V call is TRBV5-1, the J call TRBJ2-1, with 12 positions matching TRBD2. The CDR3 is made up of 15 amino acids. In germline, CDR1 is SGHRS, CDR2 YFSETQ. V was pared by 1 base and J by 10 bases, with 6 bases of the junction left unmatched. The CDR3 protein is CASSLNGLAGLEQFF. The CDR3 DNA follows: TGCGCCAGCAGCTTGAACGGACTAGCGGGGTTAGAGCAGTTCTTC.

V is TRBV5-4 and J is TRBJ2-2; a weak D match, TRBD2 (6 bases). V was shortened by 0 bases and J by 5 bases, with 11 bases between the two germline ends. The CDR3 extends over 15 amino acids. Germline-derived CDR1 and CDR2 are SGHNT and YYREEE (reference sequence). CDR3 region: CASSLAGVGTGELFF. CDR3 in DNA: TGTGCCAGCAGCTTGGCGGGAGTGGGAACCGGGGAGCTGTTTTTT.

This sequence joins TRBV7-9 and TRBJ2-5; 8 bases align to TRBD1. The length of the CDR3 is 16 residues. Germline assignment: CDR1 SEHNR and CDR2 FQNEAQ (reference sequence). V lost 7 bases and J lost 5; bases outside the gene matches: 15. The CDR3 bases are TGTGCCAGCACCCCTACTTCTCAGGGGGCTGGTGAGACCCAGTACTTC. This sequence encodes CASTPTSQGAGETQYF.

The V and J genes are TRBV30 and TRBJ2-3; D remains ambiguous. The CDR3 is 11 residues long. Germline V gives CDR1 GTSNPN, CDR2 SVGIG (reference sequence). The germline V and J ends were trimmed by 6 bases and 3 bases, with 7 bases remaining between them. The CDR3 bases are TGTGCCTGCCTCGCGACAGATACGCAGTATTTT. Translation: CACLATDTQYF.

A few counts support this clone. V gene TRBV28 combines with J gene TRBJ2-7; D is uncertain. V was cut by 2 bases and J by 0 bases, with 14 bases left in between. The CDR3 is made up of 16 amino acids. From germline, CDR1 is MDHEN and CDR2 SYDVKM. Here the CDR3 reads CASSLTVAGPSYEQYF. The CDR3 nucleotides read TGTGCCAGCAGTTTAACTGTGGCAGGTCCCTCCTACGAGCAGTACTTC. Full variable domain (missing parts from reference TRBV28 and TRBJ2-7): DVKVTQSSRYLVKRTGEKVFLECVQDMDHENMFWYRQDPGLGLRLIYFSYDVKMKEKGDIPEGYSVSREKKERFSLILESASTNQTSMYLCASSLTVAGPSYEQYFGPGTRLTVT.

This clone was picked up a small number of times. The chain carries TRBV5-4 and TRBJ2-1; TRBD1 matches at 9 bases. Germline CDR1 SGHNT, CDR2 YYREEE (reference sequence). The V and J ends lost 9 bases and 7 bases, in that order; junction bases with no gene match: 8. This CDR3 region has 13 residues. CDR3 sequence (DNA): TGTGCCACGTGGGGACAGGGTCCAAATGAGCAGTTCTTC. Its translation is CATWGQGPNEQFF.

The gene calls are TRBV11-2 and TRBJ1-1; D is perhaps TRBD1 (6 bases). V shed 5 bases and J shed 8 bases, with 15 bases lying between them. From germline, CDR1 is SGHAT and CDR2 FQNNGV. The CDR3 loop spans 13 amino acids. The CDR3 region has the DNA TGTGCCAGCAGCACCCAAGGGGGAATGGAAGCTTTCTTT. Translated: CASSTQGGMEAFF.

The sample holds one count of this clone. This chain joins TRBV7-3 and TRBJ2-3, with 7 bases aligning to TRBD1. CDR1 is SGHTA and CDR2 is FQGTGA in the germline V gene. CDR3 size: 15 residues. The trim removed 1 base at V and 9 bases at J, leaving 10 bases unmatched. As DNA, the CDR3 is TGTGCCAGCAGCTTAAAAGGGGGCCCCGGCATGACGCAGTATTTT. It codes for CASSLKGGPGMTQYF.

This CDR3 is CASSVASTDTQYF. For the CDR3, the DNA is TGTGCCAGCAGCGTAGCGAGCACAGATACGCAGTATTTT. The rearrangement uses TRBV9 and TRBJ2-3; D ambiguous. The germline gives CDR1 SGDLS, CDR2 YYNGEE. V was trimmed by 0 bases and J by 0 bases, leaving 2 bases between them. The CDR3 covers 13 residues. Variable domain in full (rest from reference TRBV9 and TRBJ2-3): DSGVTQTPKHLITATGQRVTLRCSPRSGDLSVYWYQQSLDQGLQFLIQYYNGEERAKGNILERFSAQQFPDLHSELNLSSLELGDSALYFCASSVASTDTQYFGPGTRLTVL.